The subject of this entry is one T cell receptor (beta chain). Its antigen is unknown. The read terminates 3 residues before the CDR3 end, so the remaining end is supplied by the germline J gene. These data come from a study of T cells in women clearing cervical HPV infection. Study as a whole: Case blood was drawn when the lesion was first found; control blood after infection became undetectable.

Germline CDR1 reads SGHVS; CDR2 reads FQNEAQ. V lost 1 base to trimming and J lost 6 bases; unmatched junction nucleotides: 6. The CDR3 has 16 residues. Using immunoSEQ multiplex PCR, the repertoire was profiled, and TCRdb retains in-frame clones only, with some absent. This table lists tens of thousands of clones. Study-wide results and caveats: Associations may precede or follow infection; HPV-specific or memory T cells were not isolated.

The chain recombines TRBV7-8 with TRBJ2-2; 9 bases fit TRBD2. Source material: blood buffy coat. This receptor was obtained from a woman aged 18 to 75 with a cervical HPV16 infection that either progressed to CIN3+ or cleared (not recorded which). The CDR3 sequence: CASSLGREGLSGELFF. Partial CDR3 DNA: TGTGCCAGCAGCTTAGGGCGGGAGGGCCTCTCCGGGGAG.